Reported below is one T cell receptor (beta chain). Its antigen is unknown. This entry belongs to a study of synovial regulatory T cells in juvenile arthritis. Study-wide background: A few patients were therapy-naive; more than five received methotrexate alone. Study results and caveats: Synovial Tregs shared more CDR3 sequences with iaTregs than other blood Tregs.

Assay used: immunoSEQ multiplex PCR; TCRdb lists only in-frame clones, some missing. This listing includes around 10,000 clones. Germline V CDR1 and CDR2: SSHAT, FNYEAQ (reference sequence). The CDR3 has 16 amino acids. There is no recorded DNA. The sequence came from a donor aged 2-30 years with juvenile idiopathic arthritis. This chain links TRBV7-7 with TRBJ2-2; TCRdb's D gene call, TRBD2, goes unchecked for lack of DNA. What was sequenced was Treg cells from blood. Subset denoted: remaining (HLA-DR-negative) circulating blood Treg cells. CDR3 residues: CASSLAPGPSTGELFF.